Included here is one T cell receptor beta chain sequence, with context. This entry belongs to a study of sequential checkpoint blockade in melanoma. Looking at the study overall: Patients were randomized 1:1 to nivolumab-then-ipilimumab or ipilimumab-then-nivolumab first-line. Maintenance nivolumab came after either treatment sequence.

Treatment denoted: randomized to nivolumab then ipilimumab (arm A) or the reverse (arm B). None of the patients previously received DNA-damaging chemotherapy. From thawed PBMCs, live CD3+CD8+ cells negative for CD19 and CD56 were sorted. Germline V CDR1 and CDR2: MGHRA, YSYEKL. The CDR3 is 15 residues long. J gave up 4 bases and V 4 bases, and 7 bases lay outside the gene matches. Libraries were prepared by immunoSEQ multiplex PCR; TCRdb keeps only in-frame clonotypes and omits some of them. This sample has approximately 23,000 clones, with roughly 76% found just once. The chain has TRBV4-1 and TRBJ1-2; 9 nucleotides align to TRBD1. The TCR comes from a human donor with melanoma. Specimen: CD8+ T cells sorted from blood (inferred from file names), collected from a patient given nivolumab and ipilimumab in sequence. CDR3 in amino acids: CASSRGQGTSYGYTF. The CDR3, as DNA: TGCGCCAGCAGCCGGGGACAGGGAACAAGCTATGGCTACACCTTC.